These T cell receptor beta chains were read from a single sample in a study of cytomegalovirus exposure and HLA in healthy donors. Libraries were prepared by immunoSEQ multiplex PCR; TCRdb keeps only in-frame clonotypes and omits some of them. Among roughly 140,000 clones, around 79% were seen once, and the ten largest hold 0.66%. What was sequenced was PBMCs. Receptor source: a male donor in good health and CMV-seronegative. The CDR3 runs from the conserved cysteine through the conserved F or W. Each record gives: D gene, clone size, V gene, J gene, CDR3 protein, CDR3 DNA. A D gene is named only where the DNA matches it firmly. Expanded clones get a size class; other rows say once, few or many, or leave the size out.

D gene: NA
clone size: NA
V gene: TRBV29-1
J gene: TRBJ1-2
CDR3 protein: CSVESGMTNYGYTF
CDR3 DNA: TGCAGCGTTGAATCAGGGATGACTAACTATGGCTACACCTTC

D gene: TRBD1
clone size: NA
V gene: TRBV2
J gene: TRBJ1-4
CDR3 protein: CATRTGINEKLFF
CDR3 DNA: TGTGCCACCCGGACAGGAATTAATGAAAAACTGTTTTTT

D gene: NA
clone size: once
V gene: TRBV5-4
J gene: TRBJ1-2
CDR3 protein: CASSWGQNQGFYTF
CDR3 DNA: TGTGCCAGCAGCTGGGGACAAAACCAAGGGTTCTACACCTTC

D gene: NA
clone size: NA
V gene: TRBV6-1
J gene: TRBJ1-2
CDR3 protein: CASSEGVGDTVNYGYTF
CDR3 DNA: TGTGCCAGCAGTGAAGGTGTTGGGGACACAGTTAACTATGGCTACACCTTC

D gene: TRBD2
clone size: NA
V gene: TRBV6-1
J gene: TRBJ2-7
CDR3 protein: CASSRTSVSSYEQYF
CDR3 DNA: TGTGCCAGCAGTAGGACTAGCGTTAGCTCCTACGAGCAGTACTTC

D gene: TRBD2
clone size: NA
V gene: TRBV9
J gene: TRBJ2-3
CDR3 protein: CASSDTSGLTDTQYF
CDR3 DNA: TGTGCCAGCAGCGATACTAGCGGACTCACAGATACGCAGTATTTT

D gene: TRBD1
clone size: few
V gene: TRBV5-1
J gene: TRBJ1-5
CDR3 protein: CASSLGTGANQPQHF
CDR3 DNA: TGCGCCAGCAGCTTGGGGACAGGGGCGAATCAGCCCCAGCATTTT

D gene: NA
clone size: few
V gene: TRBV6-5
J gene: TRBJ2-1
CDR3 protein: CASSYGEGGLREQFF
CDR3 DNA: TGTGCCAGCAGTTACGGGGAGGGGGGGCTGCGGGAGCAGTTCTTC

D gene: TRBD1
clone size: NA
V gene: TRBV14
J gene: TRBJ2-7
CDR3 protein: CASSQDLLTLGQGAGEQYF
CDR3 DNA: TGTGCCAGCAGCCAAGATCTTCTCACCCTCGGACAGGGGGCGGGCGAGCAGTACTTC

D gene: TRBD1
clone size: NA
V gene: TRBV11-3
J gene: TRBJ2-7
CDR3 protein: CASSNRDRDYEQYF
CDR3 DNA: TGTGCCAGCAGCAACCGGGACAGGGACTACGAGCAGTACTTC

D gene: TRBD2
clone size: few
V gene: TRBV7-2
J gene: TRBJ2-2
CDR3 protein: CASSRTSGRDTGELFF
CDR3 DNA: TGTGCCAGCAGCAGGACTAGCGGGAGGGACACCGGGGAGCTGTTTTTT

D gene: TRBD1
clone size: NA
V gene: TRBV4-3
J gene: TRBJ2-3
CDR3 protein: CASSQGAGGHNTDTQYF
CDR3 DNA: TGCGCCAGCAGCCAAGGGGCAGGGGGTCACAACACAGATACGCAGTATTTT

D gene: TRBD2
clone size: NA
V gene: TRBV19
J gene: TRBJ2-3
CDR3 protein: CASSIARAGVHTQYF
CDR3 DNA: TGTGCCAGTAGTATAGCGCGAGCGGGAGTACATACGCAGTATTTT

D gene: NA
clone size: NA
V gene: TRBV9
J gene: TRBJ2-1
CDR3 protein: CASSALSGARYNEQFF
CDR3 DNA: TGTGCCAGCAGCGCCCTAAGCGGCGCCCGCTACAATGAGCAGTTCTTC

D gene: NA
clone size: few
V gene: TRBV7-6
J gene: TRBJ1-6
CDR3 protein: CASSLGGRDSPLHF
CDR3 DNA: TGTGCCAGCAGCTTAGGGGGGAGGGATTCACCCCTCCACTTT

D gene: TRBD1
clone size: NA
V gene: TRBV5-1
J gene: TRBJ2-1
CDR3 protein: CASSLEGARNNEQFF
CDR3 DNA: TGCGCCAGCAGCTTGGAGGGGGCTCGGAACAATGAGCAGTTCTTC

D gene: NA
clone size: NA
V gene: TRBV9
J gene: TRBJ1-3
CDR3 protein: CASSADSLSGNTIYF
CDR3 DNA: TGTGCCAGCAGCGCCGACAGCCTCTCTGGAAACACCATATATTTT

D gene: TRBD1
clone size: NA
V gene: TRBV5-8
J gene: TRBJ1-2
CDR3 protein: CASSLGGQASSNYGYTF
CDR3 DNA: TGTGCCAGCAGCTTGGGGGGACAGGCTTCATCTAACTATGGCTACACCTTC

D gene: TRBD1
clone size: once
V gene: TRBV28
J gene: TRBJ1-1
CDR3 protein: CAIWGQRNTEAFF
CDR3 DNA: TGTGCCATCTGGGGACAGCGGAACACTGAAGCTTTCTTT

D gene: NA
clone size: NA
V gene: TRBV5-5
J gene: TRBJ1-2
CDR3 protein: CASSLDSYGYTF
CDR3 DNA: TGTGCCAGCAGCTTGGACAGCTATGGCTACACCTTC

D gene: TRBD2
clone size: NA
V gene: TRBV29-1
J gene: TRBJ2-5
CDR3 protein: CSGRAGSQETQYF
CDR3 DNA: TGCAGCGGGAGAGCGGGATCTCAAGAGACCCAGTACTTC

D gene: TRBD1
clone size: few
V gene: TRBV6-6
J gene: TRBJ1-6
CDR3 protein: CASSDRGYSPLHF
CDR3 DNA: TGTGCCAGCAGCGACAGGGGGTATTCACCCCTCCACTTT

D gene: NA
clone size: NA
V gene: TRBV5-8
J gene: TRBJ1-1
CDR3 protein: CASSLQENTEAFF
CDR3 DNA: TGTGCCAGCAGCTTACAGGAGAACACTGAAGCTTTCTTT

D gene: NA
clone size: NA
V gene: TRBV5-1
J gene: TRBJ1-6
CDR3 protein: CASSQGRTGLASPLHF
CDR3 DNA: TGCGCCAGCAGCCAGGGTAGGACCGGCTTGGCTTCACCCCTCCACTTT

D gene: TRBD1
clone size: NA
V gene: TRBV4-1
J gene: TRBJ2-7
CDR3 protein: CASSQVVGGAYEQYF
CDR3 DNA: TGCGCCAGCAGCCAAGTGGTAGGGGGCGCCTACGAGCAGTACTTC

D gene: NA
clone size: NA
V gene: TRBV5-1
J gene: TRBJ2-5
CDR3 protein: CASLGWRRGQETQYF
CDR3 DNA: TGCGCCAGCTTGGGGTGGAGGCGCGGGCAGGAGACCCAGTACTTC

D gene: TRBD2
clone size: NA
V gene: TRBV10-3
J gene: TRBJ2-3
CDR3 protein: CAISGTSGPSTDTQYF
CDR3 DNA: TGTGCCATCAGCGGGACTAGCGGGCCTAGCACAGATACGCAGTATTTT

D gene: NA
clone size: few
V gene: TRBV7-8
J gene: TRBJ2-1
CDR3 protein: CASSPNGGPDEQFF
CDR3 DNA: TGTGCCAGCAGCCCCAACGGAGGGCCCGATGAGCAGTTCTTC

D gene: NA
clone size: once
V gene: TRBV7-9
J gene: TRBJ2-2
CDR3 protein: CASSPQGQLTGELFF
CDR3 DNA: TGTGCCAGCAGCCCCCAGGGACAACTCACCGGGGAGCTGTTTTTT

D gene: NA
clone size: NA
V gene: TRBV18
J gene: TRBJ1-1
CDR3 protein: CASSGGVNTEAFF
CDR3 DNA: TGTGCCAGCTCAGGCGGGGTGAACACTGAAGCTTTCTTT